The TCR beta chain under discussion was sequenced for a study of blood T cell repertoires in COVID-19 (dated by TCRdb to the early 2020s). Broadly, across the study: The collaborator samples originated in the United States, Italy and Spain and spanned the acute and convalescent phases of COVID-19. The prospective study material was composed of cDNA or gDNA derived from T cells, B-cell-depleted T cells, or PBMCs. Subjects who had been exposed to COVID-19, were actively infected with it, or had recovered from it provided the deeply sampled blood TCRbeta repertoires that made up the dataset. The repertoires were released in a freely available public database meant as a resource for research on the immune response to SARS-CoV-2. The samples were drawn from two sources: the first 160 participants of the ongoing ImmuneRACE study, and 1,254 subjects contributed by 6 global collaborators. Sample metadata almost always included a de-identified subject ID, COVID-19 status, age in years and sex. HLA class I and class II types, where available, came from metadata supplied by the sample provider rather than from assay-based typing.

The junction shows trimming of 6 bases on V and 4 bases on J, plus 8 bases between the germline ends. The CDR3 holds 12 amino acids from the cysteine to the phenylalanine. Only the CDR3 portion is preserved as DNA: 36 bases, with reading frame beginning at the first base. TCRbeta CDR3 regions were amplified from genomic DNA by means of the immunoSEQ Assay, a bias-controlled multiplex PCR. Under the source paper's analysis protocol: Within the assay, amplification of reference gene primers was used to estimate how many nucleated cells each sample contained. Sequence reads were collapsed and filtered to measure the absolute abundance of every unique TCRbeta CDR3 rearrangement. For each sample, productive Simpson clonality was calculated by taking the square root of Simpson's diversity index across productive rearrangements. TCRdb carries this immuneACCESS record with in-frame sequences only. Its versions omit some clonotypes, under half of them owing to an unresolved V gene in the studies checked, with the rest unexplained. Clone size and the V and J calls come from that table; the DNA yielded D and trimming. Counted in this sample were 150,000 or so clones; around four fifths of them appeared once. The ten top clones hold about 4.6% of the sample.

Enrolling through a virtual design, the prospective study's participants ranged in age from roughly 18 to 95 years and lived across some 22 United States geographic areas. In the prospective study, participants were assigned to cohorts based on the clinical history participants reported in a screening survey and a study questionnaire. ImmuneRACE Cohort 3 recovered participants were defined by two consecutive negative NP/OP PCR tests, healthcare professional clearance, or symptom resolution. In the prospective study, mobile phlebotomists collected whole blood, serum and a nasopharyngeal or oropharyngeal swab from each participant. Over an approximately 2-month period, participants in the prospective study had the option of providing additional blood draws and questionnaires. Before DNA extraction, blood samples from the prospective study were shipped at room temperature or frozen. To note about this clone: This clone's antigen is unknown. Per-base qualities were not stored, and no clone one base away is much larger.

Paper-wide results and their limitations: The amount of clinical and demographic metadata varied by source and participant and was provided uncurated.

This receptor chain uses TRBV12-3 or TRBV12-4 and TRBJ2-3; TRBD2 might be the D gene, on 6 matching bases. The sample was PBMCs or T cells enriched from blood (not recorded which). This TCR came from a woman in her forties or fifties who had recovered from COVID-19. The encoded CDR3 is CASSPGADTQYF. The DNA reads TGTGCCAGCAGCCCGGGGGCAGATACGCAGTATTTT.